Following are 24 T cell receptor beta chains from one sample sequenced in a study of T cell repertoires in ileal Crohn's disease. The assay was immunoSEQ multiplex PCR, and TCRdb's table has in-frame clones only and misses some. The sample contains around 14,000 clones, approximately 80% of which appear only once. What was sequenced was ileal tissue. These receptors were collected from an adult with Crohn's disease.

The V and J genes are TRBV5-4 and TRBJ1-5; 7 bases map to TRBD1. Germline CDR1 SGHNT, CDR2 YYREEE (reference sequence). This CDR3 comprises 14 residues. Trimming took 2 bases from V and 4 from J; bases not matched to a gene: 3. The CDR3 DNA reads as TGTGCCAGCAGCTTCCAGGGGGTGAATCAGCCCCAGCATTTT. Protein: CASSFQGVNQPQHF. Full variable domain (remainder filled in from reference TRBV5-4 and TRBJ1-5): ETGVTQSPTHLIKTRGQQVTLRCSSQSGHNTVSWYQQALGQGPQFIFQYYREEENGRGNFPPRFSGLQFPNYSSELNVNALELDDSALYLCASSFQGVNQPQHFGDGTRLSIL.

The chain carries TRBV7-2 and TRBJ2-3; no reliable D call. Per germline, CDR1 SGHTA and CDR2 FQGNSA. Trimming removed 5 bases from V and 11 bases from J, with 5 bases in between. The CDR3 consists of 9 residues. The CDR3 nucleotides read TGTGCCAGCAGCCTCCGGCAGTATTTT. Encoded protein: CASSLRQYF.

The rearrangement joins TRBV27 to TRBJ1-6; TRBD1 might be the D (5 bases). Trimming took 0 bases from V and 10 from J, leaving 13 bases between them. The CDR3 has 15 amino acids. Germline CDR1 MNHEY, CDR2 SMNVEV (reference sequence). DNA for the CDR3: TGTGCCAGCAGTTTATCGCCCAGGGTCGGGTCACCCCTCCACTTT. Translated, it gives CASSLSPRVGSPLHF.

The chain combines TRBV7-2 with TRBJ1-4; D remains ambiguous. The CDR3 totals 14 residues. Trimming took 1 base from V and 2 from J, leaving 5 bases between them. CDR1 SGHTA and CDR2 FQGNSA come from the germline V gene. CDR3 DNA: TGTGCCAGCAGCTTAGGCGGGACTAATGAAAAACTGTTTTTT. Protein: CASSLGGTNEKLFF.

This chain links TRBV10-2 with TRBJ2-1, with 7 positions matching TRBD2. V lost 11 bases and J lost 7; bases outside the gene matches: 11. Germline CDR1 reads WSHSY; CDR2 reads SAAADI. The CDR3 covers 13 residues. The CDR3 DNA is TGCGCCGTCTGGCCGGGGGAGGGGAATGAGCAGTTCTTC. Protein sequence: CAVWPGEGNEQFF.

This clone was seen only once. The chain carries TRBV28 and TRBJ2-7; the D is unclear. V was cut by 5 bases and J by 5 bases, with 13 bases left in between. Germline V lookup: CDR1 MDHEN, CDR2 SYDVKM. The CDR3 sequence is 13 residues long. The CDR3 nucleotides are TGTGCCAGCAGTCCCGTGACTCAGCACGAGCAGTACGTC. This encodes CASSPVTQHEQYV.

DNA of the CDR3: TGTGCCAGCAGCCCGGGGTGGGGAGCGGGAAGCACAGATACGCAGTATTTT. Translation: CASSPGWGAGSTDTQYF. The V and J genes are TRBV7-2 and TRBJ2-3, with 7 bases matching TRBD2. The CDR3 is made up of 17 amino acids. The germline V gene encodes CDR1 SGHTA and CDR2 FQGNSA. V shed 5 bases and J 0 bases; nucleotides not matched to a gene: 11.

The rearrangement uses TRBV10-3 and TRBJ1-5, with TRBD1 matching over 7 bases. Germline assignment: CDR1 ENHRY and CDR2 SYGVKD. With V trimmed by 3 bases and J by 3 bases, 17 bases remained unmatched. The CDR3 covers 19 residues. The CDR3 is CAISDHRDSKTATNQPQHF. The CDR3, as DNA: TGTGCCATCAGTGACCACCGGGACAGCAAGACAGCTACCAATCAGCCCCAGCATTTT.

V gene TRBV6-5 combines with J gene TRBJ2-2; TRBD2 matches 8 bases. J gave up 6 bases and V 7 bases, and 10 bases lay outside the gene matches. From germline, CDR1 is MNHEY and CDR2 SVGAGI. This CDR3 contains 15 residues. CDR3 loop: CASTRLASNAGELFF. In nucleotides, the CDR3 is TGTGCCAGCACTCGACTAGCGAGTAATGCCGGGGAGCTGTTTTTT.

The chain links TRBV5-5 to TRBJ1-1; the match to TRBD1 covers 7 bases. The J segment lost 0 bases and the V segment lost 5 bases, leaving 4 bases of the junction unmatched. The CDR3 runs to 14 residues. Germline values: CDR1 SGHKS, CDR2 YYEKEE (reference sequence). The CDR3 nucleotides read TGTGCCAGCAGGCTGGGACAGATGAACACTGAAGCTTTCTTT. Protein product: CASRLGQMNTEAFF.

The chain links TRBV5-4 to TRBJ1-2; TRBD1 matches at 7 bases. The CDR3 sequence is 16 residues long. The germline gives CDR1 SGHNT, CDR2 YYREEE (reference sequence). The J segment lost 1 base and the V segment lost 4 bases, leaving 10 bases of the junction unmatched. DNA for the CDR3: TGTGCCAGCAGCGCCGGGACAGCTGTTTATAACTATGGCTACACCTTC. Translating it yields CASSAGTAVYNYGYTF.

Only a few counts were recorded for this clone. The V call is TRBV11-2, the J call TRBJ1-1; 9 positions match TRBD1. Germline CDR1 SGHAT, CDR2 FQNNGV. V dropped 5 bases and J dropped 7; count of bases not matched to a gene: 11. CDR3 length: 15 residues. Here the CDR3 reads CASSALGTGYNEAFF. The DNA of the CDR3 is TGTGCCAGCAGCGCCCTCGGGACAGGGTATAATGAAGCTTTCTTT.

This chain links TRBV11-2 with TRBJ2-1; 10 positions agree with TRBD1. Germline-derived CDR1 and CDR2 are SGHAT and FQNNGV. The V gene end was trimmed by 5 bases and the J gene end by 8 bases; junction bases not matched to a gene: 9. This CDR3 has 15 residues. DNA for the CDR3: TGTGCCAGCAGCCCCCGAGGGACAGGGGCCGATGAGCAGTTCTTC. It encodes CASSPRGTGADEQFF.

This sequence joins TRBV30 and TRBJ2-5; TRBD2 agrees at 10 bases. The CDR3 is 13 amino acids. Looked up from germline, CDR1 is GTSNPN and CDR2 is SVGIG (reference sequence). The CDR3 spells CVVASGGGETQYF. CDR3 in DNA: TGTGTAGTAGCTAGCGGGGGAGGAGAGACCCAGTACTTC.

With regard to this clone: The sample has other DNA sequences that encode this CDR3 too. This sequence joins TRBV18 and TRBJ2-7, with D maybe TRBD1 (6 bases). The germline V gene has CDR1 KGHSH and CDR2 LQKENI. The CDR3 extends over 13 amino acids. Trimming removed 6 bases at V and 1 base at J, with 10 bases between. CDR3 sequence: CASSPGQSYEQYF. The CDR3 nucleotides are TGTGCCAGCTCCCCGGGACAATCCTACGAGCAGTACTTC.

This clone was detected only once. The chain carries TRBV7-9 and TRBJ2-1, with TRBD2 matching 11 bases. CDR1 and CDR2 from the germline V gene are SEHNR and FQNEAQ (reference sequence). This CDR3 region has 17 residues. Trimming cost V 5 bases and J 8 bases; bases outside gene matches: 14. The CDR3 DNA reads TGTGCCAGCAGCGGGGGTAGCGGGGGGGCAGTCGCCTATGAGCAGTTCTTC. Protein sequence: CASSGGSGGAVAYEQFF.

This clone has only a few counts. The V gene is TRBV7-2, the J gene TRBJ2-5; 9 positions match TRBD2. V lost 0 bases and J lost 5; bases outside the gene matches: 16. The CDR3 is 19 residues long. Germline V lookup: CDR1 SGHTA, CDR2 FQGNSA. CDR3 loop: CASSLAMGAGGGTAETQYF. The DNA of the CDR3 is TGTGCCAGCAGCTTAGCGATGGGAGCGGGAGGAGGGACGGCGGAGACCCAGTACTTC.

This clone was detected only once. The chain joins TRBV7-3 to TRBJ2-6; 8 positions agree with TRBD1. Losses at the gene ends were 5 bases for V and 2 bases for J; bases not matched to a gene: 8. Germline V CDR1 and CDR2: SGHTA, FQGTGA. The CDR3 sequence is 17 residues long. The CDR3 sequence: CASSPGQGEPGANVLTF. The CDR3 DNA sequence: TGTGCCAGCAGCCCAGGACAGGGAGAACCTGGGGCCAACGTCCTGACTTTC.

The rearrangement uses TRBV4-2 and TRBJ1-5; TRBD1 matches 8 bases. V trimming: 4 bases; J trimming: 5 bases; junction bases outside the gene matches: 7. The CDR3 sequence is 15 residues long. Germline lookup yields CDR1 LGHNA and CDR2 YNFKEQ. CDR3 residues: CASSLRTGQDQPQHF. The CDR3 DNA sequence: TGTGCCAGCAGCCTTAGGACAGGGCAGGATCAGCCCCAGCATTTT.

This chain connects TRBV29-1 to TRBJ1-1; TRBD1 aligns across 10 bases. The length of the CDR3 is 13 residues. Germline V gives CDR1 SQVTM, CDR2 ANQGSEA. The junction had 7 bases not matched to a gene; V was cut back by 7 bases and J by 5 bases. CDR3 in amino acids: CSAFRQGATEAFF. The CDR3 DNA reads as TGCAGCGCTTTCAGACAGGGGGCGACTGAAGCTTTCTTT. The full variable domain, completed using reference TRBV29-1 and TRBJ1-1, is SAVISQKPSRDICQRGTSLTIQCQVDSQVTMMFWYRQQPGQSLTLIATANQGSEATYESGFVIDKFPISRPNLTFSTLTVSNMSPEDSSIYLCSAFRQGATEAFFGQGTRLTVV.

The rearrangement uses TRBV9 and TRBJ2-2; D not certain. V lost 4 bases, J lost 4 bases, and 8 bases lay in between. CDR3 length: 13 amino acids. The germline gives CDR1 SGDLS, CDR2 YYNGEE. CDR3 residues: CASSRGPTGELFF. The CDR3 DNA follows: TGTGCCAGCAGCCGTGGGCCCACCGGGGAGCTGTTTTTT.

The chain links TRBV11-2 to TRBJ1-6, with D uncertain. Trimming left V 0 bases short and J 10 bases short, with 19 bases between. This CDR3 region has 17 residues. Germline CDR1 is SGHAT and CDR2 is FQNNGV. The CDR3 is CASSLDLRRRLWSPLHF. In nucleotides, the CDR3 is TGTGCCAGCAGCTTAGATCTCCGCCGGCGGCTCTGGTCACCCCTCCACTTT.

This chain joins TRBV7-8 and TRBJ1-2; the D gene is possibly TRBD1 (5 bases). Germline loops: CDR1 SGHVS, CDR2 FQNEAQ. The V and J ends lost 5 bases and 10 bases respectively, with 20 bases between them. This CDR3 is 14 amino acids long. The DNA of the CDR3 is TGTGCCAGCAGCCTAAACAGGCCTGGGGCCTCCTACACCTTC. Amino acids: CASSLNRPGASYTF.

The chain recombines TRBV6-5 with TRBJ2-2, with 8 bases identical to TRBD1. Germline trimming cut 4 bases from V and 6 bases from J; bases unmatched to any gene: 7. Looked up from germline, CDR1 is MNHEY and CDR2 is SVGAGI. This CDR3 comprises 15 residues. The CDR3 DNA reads TGTGCCAGCAGTTGGCAGGGGGCCTCTCCCGGGGAGCTGTTTTTT. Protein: CASSWQGASPGELFF.